This T cell receptor (beta chain) was sequenced during a study of blood T cell repertoires in COVID-19 (dated by TCRdb to 2020 to 2022). The study in broad terms: The collaborator samples originated in the United States, Italy and Spain and spanned the acute and convalescent phases of COVID-19. Deeply sampled blood TCRbeta repertoires from subjects exposed to, actively infected with, or recovered from COVID-19 were included in the dataset. The repertoires were made available in a free public database intended to serve as a resource for research on the immune response to SARS-CoV-2. Where available, HLA class I and class II types were obtained from metadata supplied by the sample provider rather than from assay-based typing. Sample metadata almost always included a de-identified subject ID, COVID-19 status, age in years and sex. The samples were drawn from two sources: the first 160 participants of the ongoing ImmuneRACE study, and 1,000 to 1,500 subjects contributed by 6 global collaborators. The material from the prospective study consisted of cDNA or gDNA derived from T cells, B-cell-depleted T cells, or PBMCs.

Per the germline V gene, KGHSH is the CDR1 and LQKENI is the CDR2. Taken from cysteine to phenylalanine, the CDR3 has 15 residues. Of all the DNA, just the CDR3 is kept, 45 bases in frame from base 1. V trim: 3 bases; J trim: 2 bases; unmatched bases: 4. Whole blood was collected in K2EDTA tubes by collaborating institutions according to the institutions' own protocols. For TCRbeta analysis, collaborators shipped samples as frozen whole blood, isolated PBMCs, or DNA extracted from either of those sample types. TCRbeta CDR3 regions were amplified from genomic DNA using the immunoSEQ Assay, a bias-controlled multiplex PCR. Concerning the study's data processing: The number of nucleated cells in each sample was estimated from the amplification of reference gene primers within the assay. Sequence reads were collapsed and filtered to measure the absolute abundance of every unique TCRbeta CDR3 rearrangement. For each sample, productive Simpson clonality was calculated as the square root of Simpson's diversity index across productive rearrangements. As stored in TCRdb, this immuneACCESS dataset retains in-frame rearrangements with V and J assigned. A fraction of the clones does not appear; measured against another copy, unresolved V genes explain less than half of the discrepancy, and the remainder lacks a known reason. From that table come the V and J calls and clone size; the DNA was used to work out D and trimming. This sample holds approximately 230,000 clones; around 88% were observed only once. The ten biggest clones cover 1.2% to 1.5% of the sample.

Study-level results and caveats: How much clinical and demographic metadata was included differed by source and by participant, and the metadata was provided uncurated.

This clone was seen only a few times. There is no known antigen for this receptor. Base qualities are missing; no much larger clone stands one base away. Recombination connected TRBV18 to TRBJ1-5, and 7 bases in between align with TRBD1. The TCR originated in a man of 80 years or more with acute or convalescent COVID-19. The material sequenced was peripheral blood. DNA sequence: TGTGCCAGCTCACCCGGACAGGCTGGCAATCAGCCCCAGCATTTT. It codes for CASSPGQAGNQPQHF. This CDR3, with the reference TRBV18 and TRBJ1-5 proteins standing in past its ends, gives the full variable domain NAGVMQNPRHLVRRRGQEARLRCSPMKGHSHVYWYRQLPEEGLKFMVYLQKENIIDESGMPKERFSAEFPKEGPSILRIQQVVRGDSAAYFCASSPGQAGNQPQHFGDGTRLSIL.